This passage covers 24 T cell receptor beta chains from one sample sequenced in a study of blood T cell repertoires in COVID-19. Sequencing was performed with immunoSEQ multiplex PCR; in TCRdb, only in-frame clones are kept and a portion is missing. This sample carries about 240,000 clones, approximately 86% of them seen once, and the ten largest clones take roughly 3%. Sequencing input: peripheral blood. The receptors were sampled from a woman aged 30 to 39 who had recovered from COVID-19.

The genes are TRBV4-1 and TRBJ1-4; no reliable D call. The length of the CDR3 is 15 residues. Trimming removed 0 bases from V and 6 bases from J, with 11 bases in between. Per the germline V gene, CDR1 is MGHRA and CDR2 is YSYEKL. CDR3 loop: CASSQDRTRHEKLFF. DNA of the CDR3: TGCGCCAGCAGCCAAGATCGAACGAGGCATGAAAAACTGTTTTTT.

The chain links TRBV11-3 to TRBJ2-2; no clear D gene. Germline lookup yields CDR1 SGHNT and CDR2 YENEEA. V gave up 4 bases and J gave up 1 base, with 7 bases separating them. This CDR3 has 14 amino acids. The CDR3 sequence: CASSSSGNTGELFF. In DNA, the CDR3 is TGTGCCAGCAGCTCATCAGGGAACACCGGGGAGCTGTTTTTT.

The CDR3 loop reads CASSVDVRDTQYF. The CDR3 DNA sequence: TGTGCCAGCAGCGTAGATGTCCGAGATACGCAGTATTTT. This rearrangement joins TRBV9 to TRBJ2-3; no clear D gene. This CDR3 has 13 amino acids. The germline gives CDR1 SGDLS, CDR2 YYNGEE. Trimming stripped 0 bases from V and 5 bases from J, with 7 bases between.

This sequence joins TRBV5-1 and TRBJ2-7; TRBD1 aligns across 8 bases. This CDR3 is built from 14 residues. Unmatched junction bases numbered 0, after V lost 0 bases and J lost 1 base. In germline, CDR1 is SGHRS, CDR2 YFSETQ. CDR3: CASSLGDRSYEQYF. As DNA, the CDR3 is TGCGCCAGCAGCTTGGGGGACAGGTCCTACGAGCAGTACTTC.

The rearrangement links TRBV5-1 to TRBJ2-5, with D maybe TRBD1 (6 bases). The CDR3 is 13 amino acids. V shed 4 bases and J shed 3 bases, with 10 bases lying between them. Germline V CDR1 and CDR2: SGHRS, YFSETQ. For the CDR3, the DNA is TGCGCCAGCAGCACAGGGACGGAAGAGACCCAGTACTTC. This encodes CASSTGTEETQYF.

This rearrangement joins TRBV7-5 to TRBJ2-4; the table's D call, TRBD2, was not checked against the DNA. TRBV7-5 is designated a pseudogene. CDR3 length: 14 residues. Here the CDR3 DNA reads TGTGTCAGAAGCTTAGGTCTTGGGAGAAACATTCAGTACTTC. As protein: CVRSLGLGRNIQYF.

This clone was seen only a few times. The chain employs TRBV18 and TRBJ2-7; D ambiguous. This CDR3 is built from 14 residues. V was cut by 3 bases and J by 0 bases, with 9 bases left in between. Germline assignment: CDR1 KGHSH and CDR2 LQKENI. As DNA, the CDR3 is TGTGCCAGCTCACCCTTACGGAGCTCCTACGAGCAGTACTTC. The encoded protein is CASSPLRSSYEQYF.

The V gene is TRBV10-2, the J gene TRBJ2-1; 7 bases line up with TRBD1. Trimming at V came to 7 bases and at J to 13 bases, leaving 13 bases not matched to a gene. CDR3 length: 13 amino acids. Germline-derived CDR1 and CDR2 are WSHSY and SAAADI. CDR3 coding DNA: TGCGCCAGCACGCGAACTGAAGGGACAGTTCAGTTCTTC. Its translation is CASTRTEGTVQFF.

The CDR3 here is CASSGTGPGEKLFF. The CDR3 DNA sequence: TGCGCCAGCAGCGGGACAGGGCCGGGTGAAAAACTGTTTTTT. V and J are TRBV5-1 and TRBJ1-4; 9 bases map to TRBD1. Germline CDR1 reads SGHRS; CDR2 reads YFSETQ. The V segment lost 4 bases and the J segment 7 bases; nucleotides outside the gene matches: 5. The CDR3 runs to 14 residues.

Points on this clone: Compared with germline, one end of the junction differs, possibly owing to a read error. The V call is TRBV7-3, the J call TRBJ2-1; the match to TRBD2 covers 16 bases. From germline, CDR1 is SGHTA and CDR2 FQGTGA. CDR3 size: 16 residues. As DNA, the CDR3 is TGTGCCAGCAGCTCCGAGGGACTAGCGGGGGGGATCGGATGGGTCTTC. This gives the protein CASSSEGLAGGIGWVF. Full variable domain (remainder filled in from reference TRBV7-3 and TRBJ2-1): GAGVSQTPSNKVTEKGKYVELRCDPISGHTALYWYRQSLGQGPEFLIYFQGTGAADDSGLPNDRFFAVRPEGSVSTLKIQRTERGDSAVYLCASSSEGLAGGIGWVFGPGTRLTVL.

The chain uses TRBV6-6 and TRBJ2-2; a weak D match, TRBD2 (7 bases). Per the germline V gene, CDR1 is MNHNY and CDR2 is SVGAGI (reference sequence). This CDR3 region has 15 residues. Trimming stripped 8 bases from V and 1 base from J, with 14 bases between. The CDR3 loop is CASCKGGMNTGELFF. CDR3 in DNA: TGTGCCAGCTGTAAGGGGGGGATGAACACCGGGGAGCTGTTTTTT.

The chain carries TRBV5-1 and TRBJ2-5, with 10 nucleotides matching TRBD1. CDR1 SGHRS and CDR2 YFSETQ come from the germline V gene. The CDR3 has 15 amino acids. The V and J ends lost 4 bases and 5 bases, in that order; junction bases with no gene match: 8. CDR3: CASSPDRGVRETQYF. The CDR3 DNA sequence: TGCGCCAGCAGCCCGGACAGGGGGGTTCGGGAGACCCAGTACTTC.

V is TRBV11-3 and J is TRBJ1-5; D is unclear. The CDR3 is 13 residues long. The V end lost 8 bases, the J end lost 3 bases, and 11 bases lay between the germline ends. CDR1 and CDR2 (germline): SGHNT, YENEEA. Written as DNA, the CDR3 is TGTGCCAGCCAGCGGCATCTCAATCAGCCCCAGCATTTT. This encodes CASQRHLNQPQHF. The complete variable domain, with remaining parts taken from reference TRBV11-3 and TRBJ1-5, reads EAGVVQSPRYKIIEKKQPVAFWCNPISGHNTLYWYLQNLGQGPELLIRYENEEAVDDSQLPKDRFSAERLKGVDSTLKIQPAELGDSAVYLCASQRHLNQPQHFGDGTRLSIL.

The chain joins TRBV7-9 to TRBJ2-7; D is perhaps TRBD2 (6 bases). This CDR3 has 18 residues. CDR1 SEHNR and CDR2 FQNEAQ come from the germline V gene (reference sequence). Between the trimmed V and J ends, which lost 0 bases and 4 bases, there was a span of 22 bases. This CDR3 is CASSLASLRGNGIYEQYF. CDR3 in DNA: TGTGCCAGCAGCTTAGCTAGTCTTCGGGGGAATGGAATATACGAGCAGTACTTC.

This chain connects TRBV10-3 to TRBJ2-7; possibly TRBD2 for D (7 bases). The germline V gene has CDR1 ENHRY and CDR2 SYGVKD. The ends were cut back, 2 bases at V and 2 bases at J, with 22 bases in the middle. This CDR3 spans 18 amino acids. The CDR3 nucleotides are TGTGCCATCAGTGAGACGGTGGGTCGGGGGGCGGCTGCCTACGAGCAGTACTTC. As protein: CAISETVGRGAAAYEQYF.

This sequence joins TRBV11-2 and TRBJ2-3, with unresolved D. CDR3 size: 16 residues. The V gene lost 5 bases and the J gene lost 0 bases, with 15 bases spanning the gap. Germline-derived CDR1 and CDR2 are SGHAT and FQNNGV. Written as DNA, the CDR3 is TGTGCCAGCAGCCACCGCCCGGTATCTAGCACAGATACGCAGTATTTT. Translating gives CASSHRPVSSTDTQYF. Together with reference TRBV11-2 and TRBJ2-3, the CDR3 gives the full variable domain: EAGVAQSPRYKIIEKRQSVAFWCNPISGHATLYWYQQILGQGPKLLIQFQNNGVVDDSQLPKDRFSAERLKGVDSTLKIQPAKLEDSAVYLCASSHRPVSSTDTQYFGPGTRLTVL.

The CDR3 region is CASSAGLATGELFF. The CDR3 DNA is TGTGCCAGCAGTGCGGGACTAGCGACCGGGGAGCTGTTTTTT. The chain is built from TRBV6-4 and TRBJ2-2; 10 bases agree with TRBD2. The CDR3 extends over 14 amino acids. Germline V gene lookup returns CDR1 MRHNA and CDR2 SNTAGT. The ends lost 4 bases at V and 5 bases at J; junction bases unmatched: 1.

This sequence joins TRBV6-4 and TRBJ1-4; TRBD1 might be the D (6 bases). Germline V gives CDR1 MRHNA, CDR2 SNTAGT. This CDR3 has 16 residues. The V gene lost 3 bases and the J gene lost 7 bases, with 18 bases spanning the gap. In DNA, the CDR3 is TGTGCCAGCAGTGAGTCCGCAGGGGCGGGCGGTGAAAAACTGTTTTTT. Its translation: CASSESAGAGGEKLFF.

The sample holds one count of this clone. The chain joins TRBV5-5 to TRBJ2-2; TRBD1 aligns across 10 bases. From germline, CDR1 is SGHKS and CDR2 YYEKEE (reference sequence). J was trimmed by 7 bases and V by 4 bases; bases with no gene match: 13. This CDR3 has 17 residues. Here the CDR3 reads CASSASRQGAFIGELFF. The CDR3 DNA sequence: TGTGCCAGCAGCGCAAGTCGACAGGGGGCGTTTATCGGGGAGCTGTTTTTT.

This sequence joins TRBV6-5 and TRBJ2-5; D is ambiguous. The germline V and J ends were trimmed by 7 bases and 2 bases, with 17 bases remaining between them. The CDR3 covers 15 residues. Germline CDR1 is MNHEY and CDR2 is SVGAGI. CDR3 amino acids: CASTLVGPKQETQYF. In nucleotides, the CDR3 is TGTGCCAGCACCCTTGTTGGCCCGAAACAAGAGACCCAGTACTTC.

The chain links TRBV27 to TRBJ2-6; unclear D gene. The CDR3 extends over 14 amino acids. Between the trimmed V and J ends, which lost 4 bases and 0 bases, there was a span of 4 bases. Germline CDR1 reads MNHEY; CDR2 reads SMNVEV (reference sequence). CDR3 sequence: CASSSSSGANVLTF. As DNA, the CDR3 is TGTGCCAGCAGTTCCAGCTCTGGGGCCAACGTCCTGACTTTC.

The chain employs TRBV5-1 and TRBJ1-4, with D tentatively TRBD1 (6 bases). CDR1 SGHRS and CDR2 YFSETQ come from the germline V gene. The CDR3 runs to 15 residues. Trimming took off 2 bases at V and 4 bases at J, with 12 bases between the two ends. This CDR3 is CASSFDRRHNEKLFF. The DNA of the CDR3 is TGCGCCAGCAGCTTTGACAGGAGACATAATGAAAAACTGTTTTTT.

This CDR3 is CASSLGPAGSGNTIYF. DNA of the CDR3: TGTGCCAGCAGCTTAGGCCCCGCCGGGTCTGGAAACACCATATATTTT. The rearrangement joins TRBV7-2 to TRBJ1-3; D remains unclear. Germline CDR1 reads SGHTA; CDR2 reads FQGNSA. The V and J ends lost 1 base and 1 base respectively, with 11 bases between them. The CDR3 has 16 amino acids.

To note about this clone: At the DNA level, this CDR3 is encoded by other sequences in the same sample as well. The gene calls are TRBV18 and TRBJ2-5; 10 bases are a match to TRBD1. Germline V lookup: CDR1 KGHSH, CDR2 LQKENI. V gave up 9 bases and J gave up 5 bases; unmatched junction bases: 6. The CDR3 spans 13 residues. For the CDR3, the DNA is TGTGCCAGTACCAGGGACAGGGGTGAGACCCAGTACTTC. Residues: CASTRDRGETQYF.